The next 20 T cell receptor beta chains were all read from a single sample in a study of shared clonotypes between healthy human individuals. Clones were read by immunoSEQ multiplex PCR, and TCRdb kept only the in-frame ones, dropping some. Among about 600,000 clones listed, almost 97% were seen once. Sequences were obtained from naive CD4+ T cells sorted from blood. Subset of the sample: CD45RA+ positively selected. All receptors derive from a woman between 25 and 40 years old in good health.

V is TRBV5-1 and J is TRBJ2-1; D is undetermined. The CDR3 is 14 amino acids. Germline V gene sequence: CDR1 SGHRS, CDR2 YFSETQ. V shed 9 bases and J shed 1 base, with 14 bases lying between them. The CDR3 spells CATSRGLSYNEQFF. The CDR3 region has the DNA TGCGCCACCTCCCGAGGTCTATCCTACAATGAGCAGTTCTTC.

The V and J genes are TRBV7-9 and TRBJ2-1; D is undetermined. The CDR3 has 16 amino acids. The V end was cut by 7 bases, the J end by 0 bases, with 16 bases between. Looked up from germline, CDR1 is SEHNR and CDR2 is FQNEAQ (reference sequence). CDR3 region: CASTPASPGSYNEQFF. The CDR3 DNA is TGTGCCAGCACCCCGGCCAGTCCGGGCTCCTACAATGAGCAGTTCTTC. Based on the CDR3 plus reference TRBV7-9 and TRBJ2-1, the full variable domain is DTGVSQNPRHKITKRGQNVTFRCDPISEHNRLYWYRQTLGQGPEFLTYFQNEAQLEKSRLLSDRFSAERPKGSFSTLEIQRTEQGDSAMYLCASTPASPGSYNEQFFGPGTRLTVL.

V and J are TRBV28 and TRBJ1-3; D not certain. V was pared by 8 bases and J by 2 bases, with 13 bases between. The CDR3 has 14 residues. Germline assignment: CDR1 MDHEN and CDR2 SYDVKM. The DNA of the CDR3 is TGTGCCAGCGGGAACGTGGGGACTGGAAACACCATATATTTT. Amino acid sequence: CASGNVGTGNTIYF.

This clone was detected once. The chain uses TRBV6-5 and TRBJ2-3, with no clear D. The CDR3 loop spans 14 amino acids. Trimming left V 2 bases short and J 2 bases short, with 8 bases between. Per the germline V gene, CDR1 is MNHEY and CDR2 is SVGAGI. The CDR3 spells CASSYDSNTDTQYF. CDR3 DNA sequence: TGTGCCAGCAGTTACGACTCCAACACAGATACGCAGTATTTT.

The chain links TRBV18 to TRBJ2-1; D is uncertain. The V gene's germline CDR1 is KGHSH and CDR2 LQKENI. Trimming left V 9 bases short and J 7 bases short, with 22 bases between. The CDR3 is made up of 15 amino acids. The CDR3 region has the DNA TGTGCCAGTCTCTCTGTAACTGTCGGGTTGAATGAGCAGTTCTTC. It translates to CASLSVTVGLNEQFF.

Worth noting for this clone: In the same sample, other DNA sequences code for this CDR3. This chain connects TRBV28 to TRBJ1-2, with no clear D. Trimming stripped 2 bases from V and 0 bases from J, with 1 base between. Germline lookup yields CDR1 MDHEN and CDR2 SYDVKM. The CDR3 extends over 12 amino acids. CDR3 DNA sequence: TGTGCCAGCAGTTTACCTAACTATGGCTACACCTTC. Amino acids: CASSLPNYGYTF.

The chain is built from TRBV27 and TRBJ2-3; D gene ambiguous. Germline values: CDR1 MNHEY, CDR2 SMNVEV (reference sequence). This CDR3 comprises 13 residues. V was pared by 6 bases and J by 2 bases, with 9 bases between. The CDR3 spells CASRKTITDTQYF. The DNA for the CDR3 is TGTGCCAGCAGAAAGACGATCACAGATACGCAGTATTTT.

V and J are TRBV15 and TRBJ1-1; tentatively, D is TRBD1 (6 bases). The CDR3 runs to 21 residues. V was cut by 0 bases and J by 1 base, with 27 bases left in between. CDR1 and CDR2 from the germline V gene are LNHNV and YYDKDF (reference sequence). DNA of the CDR3: TGTGCCACCAGCAGAGATGGGGGGCTCATCTCCCTCAGAGGGACGAACACTGAAGCTTTCTTT. It codes for CATSRDGGLISLRGTNTEAFF.

The chain recombines TRBV28 with TRBJ2-7; perhaps D is TRBD1 or TRBD2 (5 bases each). Germline CDR1 MDHEN, CDR2 SYDVKM. V was clipped by 5 bases and J by 2 bases, with 16 bases between them. CDR3 size: 15 residues. CDR3: CASSPDGQGPYEQYF. For the CDR3, the DNA is TGTGCCAGCAGTCCCGATGGGCAGGGACCCTACGAGCAGTACTTC.

The chain recombines TRBV11-2 with TRBJ1-2, with D perhaps matching TRBD1 (6 bases). This CDR3 has 16 residues. Germline CDR1 reads SGHAT; CDR2 reads FQNNGV. V was pared by 5 bases and J by 7 bases, with 23 bases between. CDR3 in DNA: TGTGCCAGCAGCCTCATTAGGATATCTCCAGGGGTTGGCTACACCTTC. It codes for CASSLIRISPGVGYTF.

The chain uses TRBV7-9 and TRBJ2-3; TRBD1 is a possible D gene (6 bases). V was shortened by 3 bases and J by 6 bases, with 10 bases between the two germline ends. CDR1 is SEHNR and CDR2 is FQNEAQ in the germline V gene (reference sequence). The length of the CDR3 is 13 residues. CDR3 bases: TGTGCCAGCAGCTTCGGACAGTACGATACGCAGTATTTT. Translated: CASSFGQYDTQYF.

The chain employs TRBV20-1 and TRBJ2-3, with a weak D call TRBD2 (6 bases). Per the germline V gene, CDR1 is DFQATT and CDR2 is SNEGSKA (reference sequence). V was trimmed by 4 bases and J by 14 bases, leaving 16 bases between them. This CDR3 region has 11 residues. Written as DNA, the CDR3 is TGCAGTGCTACCGGGACTCAAACACCGTATTTT. Translation: CSATGTQTPYF.

The chain couples TRBV7-2 to TRBJ1-5; 10 bases match TRBD1. The CDR3 loop spans 15 amino acids. The V gene's germline CDR1 is SGHTA and CDR2 FQGNSA. V trimming: 1 base; J trimming: 7 bases; junction bases outside the gene matches: 4. The CDR3 loop is CASSLVVGQGQPQHF. The CDR3 bases are TGTGCCAGCAGCTTAGTCGTGGGACAGGGGCAGCCCCAGCATTTT.

V gene TRBV30 combines with J gene TRBJ1-1; unclear D gene. This CDR3 contains 13 residues. Trimming cost V 4 bases and J 1 base, with 10 bases left between them. Germline lookup yields CDR1 GTSNPN and CDR2 SVGIG (reference sequence). The chain's CDR3 is CAWMEGSNTEAFF. CDR3 in DNA: TGTGCCTGGATGGAGGGCTCGAACACTGAAGCTTTCTTT.

V and J are TRBV19 and TRBJ2-5, with TRBD1 matching over 11 bases. From germline, CDR1 is LNHDA and CDR2 SQIVND (reference sequence). CDR3 size: 14 residues. The J segment lost 7 bases and the V segment lost 6 bases, leaving 7 bases of the junction unmatched. DNA for the CDR3: TGTGCCAGTAGAGCCAGGACAGGGGGCGCGACCCAGTACTTC. It yields the protein CASRARTGGATQYF.

The chain carries TRBV10-3 and TRBJ2-2, with 9 positions matching TRBD2. CDR1 is ENHRY, CDR2 SYGVKD, per germline. The V gene end was trimmed by 6 bases and the J gene end by 1 base; junction bases not matched to a gene: 6. CDR3 length equals 16 residues. The CDR3 region has the DNA TGTGCCATCAGCGCAAGACTAGCGGTGAACACCGGGGAGCTGTTTTTT. Translation gives CAISARLAVNTGELFF.

This chain joins TRBV10-2 and TRBJ2-3; perhaps D is TRBD1 or TRBD2 (5 bases each). Deletions cut 7 bases from V and 2 bases from J, with 19 bases between. The germline V gene encodes CDR1 WSHSY and CDR2 SAAADI. The CDR3 totals 16 residues. Here the CDR3 reads CASNPARDGFTDTQYF. CDR3 in DNA: TGCGCCAGCAACCCTGCCCGGGACGGCTTCACAGATACGCAGTATTTT.

The chain is built from TRBV7-5 and TRBJ2-3; the D call TRBD2 from the table was never checked on the DNA. TRBV7-5 is designated a pseudogene. The CDR3 extends over 13 amino acids. DNA for the CDR3: TGTGTCAGAAGCTCCTATCTCACAGATACGCAGTATTTT. Translation gives CVRSSYLTDTQYF.

Here the CDR3 reads CASSPGLAGYEQFF. The CDR3 bases are TGTGCCAGCAGTCCGGGACTAGCGGGATATGAGCAGTTCTTC. The J gene is TRBJ2-1, the V gene TRBV14; 13 bases line up with TRBD2. V gave up 6 bases and J gave up 8 bases; unmatched junction bases: 4. CDR3 length equals 14 residues. Germline V lookup: CDR1 SGHDN, CDR2 FVKESK.

The rearrangement joins TRBV29-1 to TRBJ2-2; TRBD1 matches at 8 bases. This CDR3 region has 13 residues. Germline V gene data show CDR1 as SQVTM and CDR2 as ANQGSEA. The V gene end was trimmed by 5 bases and the J gene end by 6 bases; junction bases not matched to a gene: 5. CDR3 coding DNA: TGCAGCGTTTCAGGGGGCGCCTCCGGGGAGCTGTTTTTT. Amino acid sequence: CSVSGGASGELFF.